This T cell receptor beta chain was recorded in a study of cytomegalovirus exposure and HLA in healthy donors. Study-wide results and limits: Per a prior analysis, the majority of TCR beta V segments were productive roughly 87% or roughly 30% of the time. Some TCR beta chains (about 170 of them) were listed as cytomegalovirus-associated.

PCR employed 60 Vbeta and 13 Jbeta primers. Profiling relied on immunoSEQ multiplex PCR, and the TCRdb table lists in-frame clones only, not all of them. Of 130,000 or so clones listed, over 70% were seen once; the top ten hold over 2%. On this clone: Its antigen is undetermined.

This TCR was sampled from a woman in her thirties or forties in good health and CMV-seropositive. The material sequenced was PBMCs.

The CDR3: CASSQGLDGYTF. The CDR3 DNA is TGTGCCAGTAGTCAGGGGTTGGATGGCTACACCTTC. The chain recombines TRBV19 with TRBJ1-2; D is perhaps TRBD1 (6 bases). In germline, CDR1 is LNHDA, CDR2 SQIVND (reference sequence). This CDR3 has 12 amino acids. V dropped 5 bases and J dropped 6 bases, with 10 bases sitting between them.